Shown below are 6 T cell receptor beta chains from a single sample sequenced in a study of shared clonotypes between healthy human individuals. Assay: immunoSEQ multiplex PCR; the TCRdb copy retains only in-frame clones and omits some. This table has 2 million to 2.5 million clones, more than 85% appearing once. Sequencing input: naive CD4+ T cells from PBMCs. Subset here: CD45RA+ positively selected. The receptors shown here come from a man younger than 35 in good health. Some clones in this sample may be carry-over from other donors' samples.

The chain couples TRBV7-2 to TRBJ2-1; a weak D match, TRBD2 (5 bases). Trimming stripped 2 bases from V and 9 bases from J, with 20 bases between. CDR3 length: 16 amino acids. Germline V gene data show CDR1 as SGHTA and CDR2 as FQGNSA. DNA of the CDR3: TGTGCCAGCAGCTTACCCCCCTCCTGGACGGGGTTTGAGCAGTTCTTC. Amino acid sequence: CASSLPPSWTGFEQFF.

The chain couples TRBV18 to TRBJ2-1; 12 nucleotides align to TRBD2. The V gene's germline CDR1 is KGHSH and CDR2 LQKENI. Trimming removed 0 bases from V and 2 bases from J; junction bases left unmatched: 2. The CDR3 sequence is 17 residues long. The CDR3 DNA reads TGTGCCAGCTCACCACCTGGACTAGCGGGAACCTACAATGAGCAGTTCTTC. This sequence encodes CASSPPGLAGTYNEQFF. Full variable domain (rest looked up from reference TRBV18 and TRBJ2-1): NAGVMQNPRHLVRRRGQEARLRCSPMKGHSHVYWYRQLPEEGLKFMVYLQKENIIDESGMPKERFSAEFPKEGPSILRIQQVVRGDSAAYFCASSPPGLAGTYNEQFFGPGTRLTVL.

This rearrangement joins TRBV9 to TRBJ2-5, with D uncertain. Deletions cut 0 bases from V and 5 bases from J, with 17 bases between. The CDR3 covers 16 residues. Germline CDR1 and CDR2: SGDLS and YYNGEE. CDR3 protein: CASSVAVGAVGETQYF. CDR3 nucleotide sequence: TGTGCCAGCAGCGTAGCGGTTGGCGCCGTGGGGGAGACCCAGTACTTC.

In DNA, the CDR3 is TGTGCCAGCAGTGGTCGGACAGCCTCTGTTAACACCGGGGAGCTGTTTTTT. Its translation is CASSGRTASVNTGELFF. The rearrangement uses TRBV6-4 and TRBJ2-2, with a possible D match to TRBD1 (6 bases). Looked up from germline, CDR1 is MRHNA and CDR2 is SNTAGT. The V end lost 4 bases, the J end lost 2 bases, and 17 bases lay between the germline ends. This CDR3 is built from 17 residues.

The chain couples TRBV6-5 to TRBJ1-6; D call uncertain. This CDR3 spans 14 amino acids. Trimming took off 0 bases at V and 10 bases at J, with 10 bases between the two ends. The germline V gene has CDR1 MNHEY and CDR2 SVGAGI. As DNA, the CDR3 is TGTGCCAGCAGTTACTCTCAGAGAAACTCACCCCTCCACTTT. It is translated as CASSYSQRNSPLHF.

The V call is TRBV9, the J call TRBJ2-6, with D possibly matching TRBD2 (6 bases). This CDR3 is 19 amino acids long. Germline V CDR1 and CDR2: SGDLS, YYNGEE. Trimming removed 2 bases at V and 0 bases at J, with 18 bases between. The CDR3 DNA reads as TGTGCCAGCAGCGTGTCGCTCGGGGGTGGGTCCTCTGGGGCCAACGTCCTGACTTTC. This sequence encodes CASSVSLGGGSSGANVLTF.